The 11 T cell receptor beta chains below all came from one sample that was sequenced in a study of T cells in tuberculosis. Sequencing used immunoSEQ multiplex PCR; TCRdb keeps in-frame clones, though not all of them. Of under 45,000 clones in the sample, about 95% were seen once. The sequencing sample was made of PBMCs. Receptors were obtained from a donor between 10 and 35 years old with latent tuberculosis or without tuberculosis infection.

This chain uses TRBV29-1 with TRBJ1-1; 9 bases match TRBD1. The CDR3 runs to 14 residues. Germline V CDR1 and CDR2: SQVTM, ANQGSEA. Unmatched junction bases numbered 6, after V lost 7 bases and J lost 0 bases. The CDR3 sequence: CSGWGQGLNTEAFF. The CDR3 region has the DNA TGCAGCGGATGGGGACAGGGACTGAACACTGAAGCTTTCTTT.

This rearrangement joins TRBV5-6 to TRBJ2-4, with D possibly matching TRBD2 (6 bases). CDR1 is SGHDT and CDR2 is YYEEEE in the germline V gene. This CDR3 has 14 residues. The germline V and J ends were trimmed by 3 bases and 6 bases, with 13 bases remaining between them. The CDR3 here is CASSYTGTPNIQYF. The DNA for the CDR3 is TGTGCCAGCAGCTATACCGGGACTCCAAACATTCAGTACTTC.

The J gene is TRBJ1-3, the V gene TRBV25-1; perhaps TRBD1 as D (5 bases). Trimming took off 4 bases at V and 3 bases at J, with 13 bases between the two ends. Germline V gene lookup returns CDR1 MGHDK and CDR2 SYGVNS. CDR3 length: 15 amino acids. The CDR3 region is CASSVLTAIGNTIYF. DNA for the CDR3: TGTGCCAGCAGTGTATTGACAGCGATTGGAAACACCATATATTTT.

The chain combines TRBV27 with TRBJ2-3, with D maybe TRBD2 (7 bases). The germline V gene encodes CDR1 MNHEY and CDR2 SMNVEV (reference sequence). CDR3 size: 15 residues. The ends were cut back, 1 base at V and 5 bases at J, with 13 bases in the middle. The CDR3: CASSLYQGRGDTQYF. The CDR3 coding sequence is TGTGCCAGCAGTTTATATCAGGGGAGGGGAGATACGCAGTATTTT.

This chain links TRBV28 with TRBJ1-1; D is ambiguous. CDR3 length: 13 amino acids. V dropped 4 bases and J dropped 11 bases, with 17 bases sitting between them. Germline loops: CDR1 MDHEN, CDR2 SYDVKM. The CDR3 loop is CASSSMGRGDAFF. The CDR3 DNA is TGTGCCAGCAGTTCTATGGGCCGGGGTGACGCTTTCTTT.

The chain couples TRBV18 to TRBJ2-7, with 8 bases identical to TRBD1. CDR3 length: 13 residues. In germline, CDR1 is KGHSH, CDR2 LQKENI. V was pared by 3 bases and J by 3 bases, with 1 base of the junction left unmatched. This CDR3 is CASSPDRVYEQYF. The CDR3 bases are TGTGCCAGCTCACCGGACAGGGTCTACGAGCAGTACTTC.

The rearrangement links TRBV5-1 to TRBJ1-6; D is perhaps TRBD1 (6 bases). This CDR3 comprises 16 residues. Germline CDR1 reads SGHRS; CDR2 reads YFSETQ. Deletions cut 4 bases from V and 6 bases from J, with 17 bases between. The CDR3 here is CASSGGSTGLNSPLHF. The CDR3 DNA follows: TGCGCCAGCAGCGGCGGGAGTACAGGGCTTAATTCACCCCTCCACTTT.

The chain combines TRBV9 with TRBJ1-2, with 9 nucleotides matching TRBD1. The junction had 7 bases not matched to a gene; V was cut back by 2 bases and J by 8 bases. This CDR3 comprises 14 residues. In germline, CDR1 is SGDLS, CDR2 YYNGEE. CDR3 protein: CASSVDPGQGGYTF. CDR3 DNA sequence: TGTGCCAGCAGCGTGGACCCGGGACAGGGAGGCTACACCTTC. Based on the CDR3 plus reference TRBV9 and TRBJ1-2, the full variable domain is DSGVTQTPKHLITATGQRVTLRCSPRSGDLSVYWYQQSLDQGLQFLIQYYNGEERAKGNILERFSAQQFPDLHSELNLSSLELGDSALYFCASSVDPGQGGYTFGSGTRLTVV.

The V gene is TRBV30, the J gene TRBJ2-7; 8 bases match TRBD1. The CDR3 spans 15 residues. The V gene's germline CDR1 is GTSNPN and CDR2 SVGIG (reference sequence). V shed 0 bases, J shed 0 bases, and the junction held 4 bases outside the gene matches. CDR3 nucleotide sequence: TGTGCCTGGAGTGTAAAAGGACAGGGCTCCTACGAGCAGTACTTC. Residues: CAWSVKGQGSYEQYF.

This clone was found once. The chain uses TRBV19 and TRBJ1-1; perhaps TRBD1 as D (6 bases). The CDR3 consists of 12 residues. CDR1 and CDR2 (germline): LNHDA, SQIVND (reference sequence). Trimming removed 4 bases at V and 7 bases at J, with 10 bases between. The CDR3, as DNA: TGTGCCAGTAGTAGAGGACAGAATGAAGCTTTCTTT. Protein product: CASSRGQNEAFF.

This chain uses TRBV28 with TRBJ1-5; 7 nucleotides line up with TRBD1. The germline CDR1 and CDR2 sequences are MDHEN and SYDVKM. The CDR3 is 16 residues long. The J segment lost 0 bases and the V segment lost 5 bases, leaving 7 bases of the junction unmatched. The CDR3 DNA is TGTGCCAGCAGTCCCCGGACAGGAAATAGCAATCAGCCCCAGCATTTT. Protein product: CASSPRTGNSNQPQHF.